This T cell receptor (beta chain) came from a study of T cell responses to AZD1222 COVID-19 vaccine. V lost 3 bases, J lost 3 bases, and 18 bases lay in between. The CDR3 consists of 17 residues. Germline assignment: CDR1 MDHEN and CDR2 SYDVKM. TCRdb's copy holds only in-frame clones and misses some; the assay was immunoSEQ multiplex PCR. The sample holds 95,000 to 100,000 clones, about 86% seen once. The TCR originated in an adult in good health. The sequencing used peripheral blood, collected on day 0 of AZD1222 vaccination. J is TRBJ1-5 and V is TRBV28, with a weak D call TRBD1 (5 bases). CDR3 sequence reads: CASSFSGMRQSNQPQHF. For the CDR3, the DNA is TGTGCCAGCAGTTTCAGTGGAATGAGACAGTCCAATCAGCCCCAGCATTTT.